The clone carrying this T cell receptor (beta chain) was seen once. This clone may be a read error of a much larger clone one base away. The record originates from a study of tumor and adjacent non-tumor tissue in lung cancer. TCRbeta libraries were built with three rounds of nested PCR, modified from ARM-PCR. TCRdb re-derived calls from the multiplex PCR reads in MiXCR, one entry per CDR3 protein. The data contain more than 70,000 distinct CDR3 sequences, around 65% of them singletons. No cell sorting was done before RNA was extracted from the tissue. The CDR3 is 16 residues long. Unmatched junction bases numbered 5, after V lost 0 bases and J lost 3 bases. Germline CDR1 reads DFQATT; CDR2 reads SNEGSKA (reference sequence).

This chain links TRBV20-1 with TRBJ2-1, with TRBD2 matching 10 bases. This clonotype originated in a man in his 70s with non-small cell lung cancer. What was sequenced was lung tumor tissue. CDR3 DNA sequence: TGCAGTGCTAGAGATCCAGCGGGAGGGTACTACAATGAGCAGTTCTTC. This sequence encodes CSARDPAGGYYNEQFF.